The present entry profiles one T cell receptor (beta chain) with its context. The V end lost 1 base, the J end lost 3 bases, and 22 bases lay between the germline ends. The CDR3 covers 19 residues. The germline V gene encodes CDR1 LNHDA and CDR2 SQIVND (reference sequence). The data were taken from a study of blood T cell repertoires in COVID-19. Study as a whole: The cDNA or gDNA used as material had been derived from T cells, B-cell-depleted T cells, or PBMCs.

The method was immunoSEQ multiplex PCR; TCRdb's version includes in-frame clones alone and lacks a portion of them. The table shows fewer than 250,000 clones, with approximately 90% occurring only once. The clonotype originates from a woman aged 40 to 50 with acute or convalescent COVID-19. V gene TRBV19 combines with J gene TRBJ1-5; possibly TRBD1 for D (5 bases). The source material was peripheral blood. CDR3: CASSIVTPRGRRDNQPQHF. The DNA for the CDR3 is TGTGCCAGTAGTATAGTCACGCCGCGTGGGCGCAGGGACAATCAGCCCCAGCATTTT.